The rows below give T cell receptor beta chains drawn from one sample of a study of cytomegalovirus exposure and HLA in healthy donors. Profiling relied on immunoSEQ multiplex PCR, and the TCRdb table lists in-frame clones only, not all of them. The sample records fewer than 90,000 clones, about 76% being singletons. Sequencing used PBMCs. These TCRs come from a man aged 30 to 45 in good health and CMV-seropositive. CDR3s include the opening cysteine and the closing phenylalanine or tryptophan. A D gene is named only where the DNA matches it firmly. For some rows the clone size is stated as once, few or many, or as a class when expanded; others skip it.

clone size: .
J gene: TRBJ2-7
D gene: .
V gene: TRBV2
CDR3 protein: CASAKDSYYEQYF
CDR3 DNA: TGTGCCAGCGCTAAGGACTCTTACTACGAGCAGTACTTC

clone size: .
J gene: TRBJ2-1
D gene: TRBD1
V gene: TRBV7-2
CDR3 protein: CASSFGQAHSVNEQFF
CDR3 DNA: TGTGCCAGCAGCTTCGGACAGGCTCACTCTGTCAATGAGCAGTTCTTC

clone size: .
J gene: TRBJ1-3
D gene: TRBD1
V gene: TRBV18
CDR3 protein: CASSKTPGQGDGNTIYF
CDR3 DNA: TGTGCCAGCTCAAAGACTCCGGGACAGGGGGACGGAAACACCATATATTTT

clone size: .
J gene: TRBJ1-3
D gene: TRBD1
V gene: TRBV30
CDR3 protein: CAWSVRPTGASSGNTIYF
CDR3 DNA: TGTGCCTGGAGTGTAAGGCCCACAGGGGCTAGCTCTGGAAACACCATATATTTT

clone size: once
J gene: TRBJ2-7
D gene: TRBD1
V gene: TRBV2
CDR3 protein: CASSGAGQGGYEQYF
CDR3 DNA: TGTGCCAGCAGTGGAGCGGGACAGGGCGGATACGAGCAGTACTTC

clone size: few
J gene: TRBJ2-4
D gene: .
V gene: TRBV4-3
CDR3 protein: CASSQDPSGAKNIQYF
CDR3 DNA: TGCGCCAGCAGCCAAGATCCTTCGGGGGCCAAAAACATTCAGTACTTC

clone size: .
J gene: TRBJ1-4
D gene: .
V gene: TRBV20-1
CDR3 protein: CSDSACKLFF
CDR3 DNA: TGCAGTGATAGCGCGTGTAAACTGTTTTTT

clone size: .
J gene: TRBJ2-1
D gene: .
V gene: TRBV15
CDR3 protein: CATSRDQTDREQFF
CDR3 DNA: TGTGCCACCAGCAGAGATCAAACGGACAGAGAGCAGTTCTTC

clone size: .
J gene: TRBJ1-4
D gene: .
V gene: TRBV10-1
CDR3 protein: CASSTSGVSNRPNEKLFF
CDR3 DNA: TGCGCCAGCAGCACCTCCGGGGTCAGCAATAGACCTAATGAAAAACTGTTTTTT

clone size: .
J gene: TRBJ1-3
D gene: .
V gene: TRBV6-6
CDR3 protein: CATIGAAIGNTIYF
CDR3 DNA: TGTGCCACTATAGGGGCCGCGATTGGAAACACCATATATTTT

clone size: .
J gene: TRBJ1-2
D gene: .
V gene: TRBV29-1
CDR3 protein: CSVGATNYGYTF
CDR3 DNA: TGCAGCGTTGGCGCAACTAACTATGGCTACACCTTC

clone size: .
J gene: TRBJ1-3
D gene: TRBD1
V gene: TRBV2
CDR3 protein: CASTTDRAAGNTIYF
CDR3 DNA: TGTGCCAGCACCACTGACAGGGCTGCTGGAAACACCATATATTTT

clone size: .
J gene: TRBJ2-7
D gene: TRBD2
V gene: TRBV7-6
CDR3 protein: CASSLGRPTGTSGGASSYEQYF
CDR3 DNA: TGTGCCAGCAGCTTAGGGCGACCCACCGGGACTAGCGGGGGGGCTTCGTCCTACGAGCAGTACTTC

clone size: .
J gene: TRBJ2-3
D gene: .
V gene: TRBV18
CDR3 protein: CASSPPRLGGTDTQYF
CDR3 DNA: TGTGCCAGCTCACCACCGAGACTAGGGGGCACAGATACGCAGTATTTT

clone size: .
J gene: TRBJ1-5
D gene: .
V gene: TRBV4-3
CDR3 protein: CASSQDLTAFYSNQPQHF
CDR3 DNA: TGCGCCAGCAGCCAAGATCTGACAGCCTTTTATAGCAATCAGCCCCAGCATTTT

clone size: .
J gene: TRBJ2-3
D gene: TRBD2
V gene: TRBV25-1
CDR3 protein: CASSRLLAGGRDTQYF
CDR3 DNA: TGTGCCAGCAGTCGCCTACTAGCGGGGGGCCGGGATACGCAGTATTTT

clone size: once
J gene: TRBJ2-5
D gene: TRBD2
V gene: TRBV9
CDR3 protein: CASSVGGGFQETQYF
CDR3 DNA: TGTGCCAGCAGCGTAGGGGGAGGGTTCCAAGAGACCCAGTACTTC

clone size: .
J gene: TRBJ1-2
D gene: TRBD1
V gene: TRBV18
CDR3 protein: CASSPRTGVYYGYTF
CDR3 DNA: TGTGCCAGCTCACCTAGGACAGGGGTGTACTATGGCTACACCTTC

clone size: once
J gene: TRBJ1-1
D gene: TRBD1
V gene: TRBV7-9
CDR3 protein: CASSLVLARGTEAFF
CDR3 DNA: TGTGCCAGCAGCTTAGTTCTGGCCAGGGGGACTGAAGCTTTCTTT

clone size: few
J gene: TRBJ1-4
D gene: .
V gene: TRBV6-5
CDR3 protein: CASSSTGEKLFF
CDR3 DNA: TGTGCCAGCAGTTCGACAGGTGAAAAACTGTTTTTT

clone size: .
J gene: TRBJ2-1
D gene: TRBD2
V gene: TRBV7-2
CDR3 protein: CASSSAGGGTNNEQFF
CDR3 DNA: TGTGCCAGCAGCTCAGCCGGCGGGGGGACCAACAATGAGCAGTTCTTC

clone size: .
J gene: TRBJ1-5
D gene: .
V gene: TRBV6-6
CDR3 protein: CASSYLDSHNQPQHF
CDR3 DNA: TGTGCCAGCAGTTACTTGGACAGCCATAATCAGCCCCAGCATTTT

clone size: .
J gene: TRBJ1-2
D gene: TRBD1
V gene: TRBV5-1
CDR3 protein: CASSSPGQGTNYGYTF
CDR3 DNA: TGCGCCAGCAGCTCGCCGGGACAGGGTACTAACTATGGCTACACCTTC

clone size: .
J gene: TRBJ2-5
D gene: TRBD2
V gene: TRBV7-2
CDR3 protein: CASSLSLLAGGETQYF
CDR3 DNA: TGTGCCAGCAGCTTAAGCCTACTAGCGGGGGGGGAGACCCAGTACTTC

clone size: .
J gene: TRBJ2-5
D gene: TRBD1
V gene: TRBV7-6
CDR3 protein: CASSSRLDRTKETQYF
CDR3 DNA: TGTGCCAGCAGCTCGCGTTTGGACAGGACAAAAGAGACCCAGTACTTC

clone size: .
J gene: TRBJ1-2
D gene: .
V gene: TRBV4-1
CDR3 protein: CASSQGAYGYTF
CDR3 DNA: TGCGCCAGCAGCCAAGGGGCATATGGCTACACCTTC

clone size: .
J gene: TRBJ2-3
D gene: TRBD2
V gene: TRBV4-3
CDR3 protein: CASSQDLGLETDTQYF
CDR3 DNA: TGCGCCAGCAGCCAAGATCTAGGACTAGAAACAGATACGCAGTATTTT

clone size: .
J gene: TRBJ1-2
D gene: TRBD1
V gene: TRBV5-6
CDR3 protein: CASSSDLDRVGYGYTF
CDR3 DNA: TGTGCCAGCAGCTCGGATCTGGACAGGGTAGGATATGGCTACACCTTC

clone size: .
J gene: TRBJ1-6
D gene: TRBD1
V gene: TRBV5-1
CDR3 protein: CASSRDRGISPLHF
CDR3 DNA: TGCGCCAGCAGCCGGGACAGGGGGATTTCACCCCTCCACTTT

clone size: .
J gene: TRBJ2-3
D gene: TRBD2
V gene: TRBV19
CDR3 protein: CASSIGGGGAVDTQYF
CDR3 DNA: TGTGCCAGTAGTATAGGTGGCGGGGGGGCCGTAGATACGCAGTATTTT

clone size: .
J gene: TRBJ1-4
D gene: TRBD1
V gene: TRBV2
CDR3 protein: CASSGQGAGEKLFF
CDR3 DNA: TGTGCCAGCAGTGGACAGGGGGCAGGTGAAAAACTGTTTTTT

clone size: .
J gene: TRBJ1-6
D gene: TRBD1
V gene: TRBV15
CDR3 protein: CATSRVDRYDSPLHF
CDR3 DNA: TGTGCCACCAGCAGAGTGGACAGGTACGATTCACCCCTCCACTTT

clone size: .
J gene: TRBJ1-5
D gene: .
V gene: TRBV6-5
CDR3 protein: CASSSDSINQPQHF
CDR3 DNA: TGTGCCAGCAGTTCGGACAGCATCAATCAGCCCCAGCATTTT

clone size: few
J gene: TRBJ2-2
D gene: TRBD1
V gene: TRBV28
CDR3 protein: CASSLLDRATGELFF
CDR3 DNA: TGTGCCAGCAGTTTGTTGGACAGGGCCACCGGGGAGCTGTTTTTT

clone size: few
J gene: TRBJ2-7
D gene: .
V gene: TRBV4-1
CDR3 protein: CASSQGTDLMGEQYF
CDR3 DNA: TGCGCCAGCAGCCAAGGGACGGACTTAATGGGCGAGCAGTACTTC

clone size: .
J gene: TRBJ1-5
D gene: .
V gene: TRBV2
CDR3 protein: CASSGWENSNQPQHF
CDR3 DNA: TGTGCCAGCAGCGGTTGGGAGAATAGCAATCAGCCCCAGCATTTT

clone size: .
J gene: TRBJ1-2
D gene: .
V gene: TRBV6-6
CDR3 protein: CASSYSSGSHGYTF
CDR3 DNA: TGTGCCAGCAGTTACTCATCGGGGTCGCATGGCTACACCTTC

clone size: once
J gene: TRBJ2-2
D gene: .
V gene: TRBV7-3
CDR3 protein: CASSLSSGELFF
CDR3 DNA: TGTGCCAGCAGCTTATCTTCCGGGGAGCTGTTTTTT

clone size: once
J gene: TRBJ1-5
D gene: .
V gene: TRBV30
CDR3 protein: CAWSTGGFSNQPQHF
CDR3 DNA: TGTGCCTGGAGTACCGGCGGGTTTAGCAATCAGCCCCAGCATTTT

clone size: few
J gene: TRBJ2-1
D gene: TRBD1
V gene: TRBV4-1
CDR3 protein: CASRPVGRGRNEQFF
CDR3 DNA: TGCGCCAGCAGACCAGTGGGCAGGGGGCGCAATGAGCAGTTCTTC

clone size: .
J gene: TRBJ2-2
D gene: .
V gene: TRBV15
CDR3 protein: CATSRDRGRGRTGELFF
CDR3 DNA: TGTGCCACCAGCAGAGATCGAGGCAGGGGGAGGACCGGGGAGCTGTTTTTT

clone size: .
J gene: TRBJ1-2
D gene: TRBD1
V gene: TRBV2
CDR3 protein: CASSQDRGNYGYTF
CDR3 DNA: TGTGCCAGCAGTCAGGACAGGGGAAACTATGGCTACACCTTC

clone size: .
J gene: TRBJ2-5
D gene: .
V gene: TRBV7-9
CDR3 protein: CASSLVGIQETQYF
CDR3 DNA: TGTGCCAGCAGCTTAGTCGGGATACAAGAGACCCAGTACTTC

clone size: .
J gene: TRBJ2-7
D gene: TRBD2
V gene: TRBV10-1
CDR3 protein: CASSESIMGRGLYSYEQYF
CDR3 DNA: TGCGCCAGCAGTGAGTCGATCATGGGGAGGGGACTCTACTCCTACGAGCAGTACTTC

clone size: .
J gene: TRBJ2-2
D gene: TRBD2
V gene: TRBV4-1
CDR3 protein: CASSGLAGGRNTGELFF
CDR3 DNA: TGCGCCAGCAGCGGACTAGCGGGGGGGCGAAACACCGGGGAGCTGTTTTTT

clone size: few
J gene: TRBJ2-7
D gene: .
V gene: TRBV4-1
CDR3 protein: CASSRGVSNYEQYF
CDR3 DNA: TGCGCCAGCAGCCGGGGGGTTAGTAACTACGAGCAGTACTTC

clone size: .
J gene: TRBJ1-6
D gene: .
V gene: TRBV30
CDR3 protein: CAWTLPGVSPLHF
CDR3 DNA: TGTGCCTGGACCTTGCCAGGGGTTTCACCCCTCCACTTT

clone size: .
J gene: TRBJ1-1
D gene: .
V gene: TRBV6-5
CDR3 protein: CASSRSGTPVQGAFF
CDR3 DNA: TGTGCCAGCAGTCGATCCGGGACACCGGTCCAAGGGGCTTTCTTT

clone size: .
J gene: TRBJ2-5
D gene: .
V gene: TRBV19
CDR3 protein: CASTGQPQETQYF
CDR3 DNA: TGTGCCAGCACGGGACAACCTCAAGAGACCCAGTACTTC

clone size: .
J gene: TRBJ2-1
D gene: .
V gene: TRBV5-1
CDR3 protein: CASSLTGGLSYNEQFF
CDR3 DNA: TGCGCCAGCAGCTTAACGGGGGGCTTAAGCTACAATGAGCAGTTCTTC

clone size: .
J gene: TRBJ2-7
D gene: .
V gene: TRBV30
CDR3 protein: CAWSVTGRGGWYEQYF
CDR3 DNA: TGTGCCTGGAGTGTAACCGGTAGGGGGGGTTGGTACGAGCAGTACTTC

clone size: .
J gene: TRBJ2-3
D gene: .
V gene: TRBV15
CDR3 protein: CATSRDLSDTQYF
CDR3 DNA: TGTGCCACCAGCAGAGATCTGTCGGATACGCAGTATTTT

clone size: .
J gene: TRBJ2-7
D gene: TRBD1
V gene: TRBV4-1
CDR3 protein: CASSTQGQGTYEQYF
CDR3 DNA: TGCGCCAGCAGCACCCAGGGACAGGGGACCTACGAGCAGTACTTC

clone size: .
J gene: TRBJ2-7
D gene: .
V gene: TRBV5-1
CDR3 protein: CASPTGTSYEQYF
CDR3 DNA: TGCGCCAGCCCCACAGGAACCTCCTACGAGCAGTACTTC

clone size: few
J gene: TRBJ2-5
D gene: .
V gene: TRBV15
CDR3 protein: CATSRDSMETQYF
CDR3 DNA: TGTGCCACCAGCAGAGATTCCATGGAGACCCAGTACTTC

clone size: .
J gene: TRBJ1-6
D gene: .
V gene: TRBV21-1
CDR3 protein: CASSSYRSLDNSPLHF
CDR3 DNA: TGTGCCAGCAGCAGCTACAGGTCGCTCGATAATTCACCCCTCCACTTT

clone size: .
J gene: TRBJ2-1
D gene: .
V gene: TRBV30
CDR3 protein: CAWRSGTSRGGNEQFF
CDR3 DNA: TGTGCCTGGAGGTCCGGGACCTCGAGAGGGGGCAATGAGCAGTTCTTC